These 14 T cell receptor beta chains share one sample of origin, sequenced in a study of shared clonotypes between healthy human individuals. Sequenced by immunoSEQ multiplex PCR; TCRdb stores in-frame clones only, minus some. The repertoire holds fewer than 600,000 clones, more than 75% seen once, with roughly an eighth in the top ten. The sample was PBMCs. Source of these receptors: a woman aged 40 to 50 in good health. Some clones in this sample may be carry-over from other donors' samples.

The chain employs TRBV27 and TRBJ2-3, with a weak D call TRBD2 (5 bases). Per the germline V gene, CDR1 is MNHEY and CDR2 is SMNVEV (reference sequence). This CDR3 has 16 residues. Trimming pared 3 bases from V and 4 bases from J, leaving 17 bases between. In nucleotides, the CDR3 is TGTGCCAGCAGTTTGCCGCCTAGCCATCCCCCAGATACGCAGTATTTT. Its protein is CASSLPPSHPPDTQYF.

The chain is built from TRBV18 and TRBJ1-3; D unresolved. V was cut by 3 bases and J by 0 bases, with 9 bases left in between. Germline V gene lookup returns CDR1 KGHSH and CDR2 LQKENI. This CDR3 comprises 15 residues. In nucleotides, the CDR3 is TGTGCCAGCTCACCGGAAGTCGGCTCTGGAAACACCATATATTTT. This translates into CASSPEVGSGNTIYF.

CDR3 residues: CASSPQGADKNIQYF. The CDR3 DNA is TGTGCCAGCAGCCCACAGGGGGCTGATAAAAACATTCAGTACTTC. The chain is built from TRBV11-2 and TRBJ2-4, with 9 positions matching TRBD1. With V trimmed by 5 bases and J by 4 bases, 6 bases remained unmatched. Germline CDR1 SGHAT, CDR2 FQNNGV. The CDR3 has 15 amino acids.

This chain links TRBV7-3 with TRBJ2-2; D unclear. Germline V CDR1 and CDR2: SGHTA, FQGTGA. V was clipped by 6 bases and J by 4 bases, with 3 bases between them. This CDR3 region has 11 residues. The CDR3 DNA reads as TGTGCCAGCAGTCGCACCGGGGAGCTGTTTTTT. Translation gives CASSRTGELFF.

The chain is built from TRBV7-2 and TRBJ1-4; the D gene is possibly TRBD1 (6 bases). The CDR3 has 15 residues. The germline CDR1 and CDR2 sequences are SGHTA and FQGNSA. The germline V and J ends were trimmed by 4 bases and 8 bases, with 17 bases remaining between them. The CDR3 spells CASSWKGGEGEKLFF. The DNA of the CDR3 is TGTGCCAGCAGCTGGAAAGGGGGGGAGGGAGAAAAACTGTTTTTT.

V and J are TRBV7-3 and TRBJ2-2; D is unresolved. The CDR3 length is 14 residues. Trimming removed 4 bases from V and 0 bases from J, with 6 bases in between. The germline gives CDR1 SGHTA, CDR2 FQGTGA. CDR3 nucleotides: TGTGCCAGCAGCTCGACACCGAACACCGGGGAGCTGTTTTTT. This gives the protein CASSSTPNTGELFF.

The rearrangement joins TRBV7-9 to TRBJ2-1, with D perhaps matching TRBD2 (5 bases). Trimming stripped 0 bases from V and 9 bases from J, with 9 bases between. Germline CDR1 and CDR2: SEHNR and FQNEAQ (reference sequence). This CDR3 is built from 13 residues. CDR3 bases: TGTGCCAGCAGCTTAGCGGGTAGCGCTGAGCAGTTCTTC. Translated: CASSLAGSAEQFF.

The CDR3 nucleotides are TGTGCCAGCAGTGAAGAATGGGGCAATCAGCCCCAGCATTTT. Translated: CASSEEWGNQPQHF. The chain links TRBV2 to TRBJ1-5; D uncertain. The V gene lost 1 base and the J gene lost 2 bases, with 6 bases spanning the gap. Germline V lookup: CDR1 SNHLY, CDR2 FYNNEI. The CDR3 runs to 14 residues.

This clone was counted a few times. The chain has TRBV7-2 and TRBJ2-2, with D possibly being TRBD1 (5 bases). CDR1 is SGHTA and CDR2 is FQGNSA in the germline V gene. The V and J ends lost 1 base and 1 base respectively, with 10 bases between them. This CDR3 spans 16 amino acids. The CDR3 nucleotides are TGTGCCAGCAGCTTAGTAGGTGGACAGAACACCGGGGAGCTGTTTTTT. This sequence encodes CASSLVGGQNTGELFF.

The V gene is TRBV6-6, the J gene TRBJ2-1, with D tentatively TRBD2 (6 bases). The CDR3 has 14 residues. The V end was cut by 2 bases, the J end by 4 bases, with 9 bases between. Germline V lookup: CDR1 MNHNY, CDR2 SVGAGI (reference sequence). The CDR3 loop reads CASSYEGLYNEQFF. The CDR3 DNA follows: TGTGCCAGCAGTTACGAAGGACTATACAATGAGCAGTTCTTC.

The CDR3 DNA follows: TGTGCCAGTAGTATCGGGACTAGCACGCAAGAGACCCAGTACTTC. Translated: CASSIGTSTQETQYF. The rearrangement joins TRBV19 to TRBJ2-5; TRBD2 matches at 9 bases. Trimming cost V 3 bases and J 2 bases; bases outside gene matches: 4. Germline V gene sequence: CDR1 LNHDA, CDR2 SQIVND (reference sequence). This CDR3 has 15 residues.

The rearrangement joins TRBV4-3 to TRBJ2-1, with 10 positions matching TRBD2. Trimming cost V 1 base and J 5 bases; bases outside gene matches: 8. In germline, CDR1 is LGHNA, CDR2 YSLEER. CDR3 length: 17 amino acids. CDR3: CASSQVLRTSGHNEQFF. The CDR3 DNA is TGCGCCAGCAGCCAAGTCCTGCGGACTAGCGGACACAATGAGCAGTTCTTC.

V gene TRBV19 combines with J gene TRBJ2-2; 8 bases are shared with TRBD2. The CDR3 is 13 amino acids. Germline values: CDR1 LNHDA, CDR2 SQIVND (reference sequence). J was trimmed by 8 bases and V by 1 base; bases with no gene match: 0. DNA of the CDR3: TGTGCCAGTAGTATAGTAGCGGGAGGGGAGCTGTTTTTT. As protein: CASSIVAGGELFF. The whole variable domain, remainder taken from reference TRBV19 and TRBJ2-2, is DGGITQSPKYLFRKEGQNVTLSCEQNLNHDAMYWYRQDPGQGLRLIYYSQIVNDFQKGDIAEGYSVSREKKESFPLTVTSAQKNPTAFYLCASSIVAGGELFFGEGSRLTVL.

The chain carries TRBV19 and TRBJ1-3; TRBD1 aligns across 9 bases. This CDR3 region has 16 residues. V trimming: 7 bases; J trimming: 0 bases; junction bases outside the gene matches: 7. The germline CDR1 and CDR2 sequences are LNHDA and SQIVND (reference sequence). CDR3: CASTLGQGRSGNTIYF. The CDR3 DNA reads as TGTGCCAGTACTCTCGGACAGGGGCGCTCTGGAAACACCATATATTTT.